This T cell receptor (beta chain) was sequenced in a study of blood T cell repertoires in COVID-19. Assay: immunoSEQ multiplex PCR; the TCRdb copy retains only in-frame clones and omits some. The sample shows over 150,000 clones, under 90% of them seen only once. Trimming at V came to 6 bases and at J to 4 bases, leaving 10 bases not matched to a gene. CDR1 and CDR2 (germline): MNHNY, SVGAGI (reference sequence). The CDR3 contains 15 residues. The J gene is TRBJ1-2, the V gene TRBV6-6; TRBD1 matches 8 bases. This clonotype was sampled from a woman older than 75 with acute or convalescent COVID-19. Sequencing input: peripheral blood. CDR3 region: CASSSGQGRGYGYTF. CDR3 DNA: TGTGCCAGCAGCAGTGGACAGGGTAGGGGCTATGGCTACACCTTC.